The T cell receptor (beta chain) described here comes from a study of T cell responses to AZD1222 COVID-19 vaccine. Study-wide results and caveats: Possibly, clonal diversity was underestimated; donors were largely white British and included more females.

The germline V and J ends were trimmed by 10 bases and 2 bases, with 17 bases remaining between them. CDR1 is SNHLY, CDR2 FYNNEI, per germline. This CDR3 is built from 15 residues. On this clone itself: Its antigen is not known.

Assay: immunoSEQ multiplex PCR; the TCRdb copy retains only in-frame clones and omits some. The sample shows 95,000 to 150,000 clones, around 85% of them seen only once. This receptor was taken from an adult in good health. J is TRBJ1-4 and V is TRBV2; weak D call: TRBD1 (5 bases). The source material was peripheral blood, sampled on day 0 of AZD1222 vaccination. In DNA, the CDR3 is TGTGCCATGTCTGTGGGGGTTAGTACTAATGAAAAACTGTTTTTT. It translates to CAMSVGVSTNEKLFF.